This T cell receptor beta chain is drawn from a study of Ad26.COV2.S vaccination and SARS-CoV-2 variants. The length of the CDR3 is 15 residues. The germline V and J ends were trimmed by 2 bases and 8 bases, with 15 bases remaining between them. Germline V lookup: CDR1 SGHTA, CDR2 FQGNSA. The assay was immunoSEQ multiplex PCR, and TCRdb's table has in-frame clones only and misses some. The table lists about 680,000 clones, roughly nine tenths of them singletons, with approximately 1.5% in the top ten. The sample's treatment: over 15 received Ad26.COV2.S at low or high dose, single or two shots; roughly five received placebo; per-sample allocation not given. Following the first vaccine or placebo injection, samples were taken on day 63.

The genes are TRBV7-2 and TRBJ1-4, with D perhaps matching TRBD1 (6 bases). The clonotype comes from a person aged 18-65 years who received the Ad26.COV2.S COVID-19 vaccine or a placebo. Sample: peripheral blood, taken in a trial of Ad26.COV2.S vaccine versus placebo. In DNA, the CDR3 is TGTGCCAGCAGCTTATGGCAGGGGTTCGGGGAAAAACTGTTTTTT. Its protein is CASSLWQGFGEKLFF.